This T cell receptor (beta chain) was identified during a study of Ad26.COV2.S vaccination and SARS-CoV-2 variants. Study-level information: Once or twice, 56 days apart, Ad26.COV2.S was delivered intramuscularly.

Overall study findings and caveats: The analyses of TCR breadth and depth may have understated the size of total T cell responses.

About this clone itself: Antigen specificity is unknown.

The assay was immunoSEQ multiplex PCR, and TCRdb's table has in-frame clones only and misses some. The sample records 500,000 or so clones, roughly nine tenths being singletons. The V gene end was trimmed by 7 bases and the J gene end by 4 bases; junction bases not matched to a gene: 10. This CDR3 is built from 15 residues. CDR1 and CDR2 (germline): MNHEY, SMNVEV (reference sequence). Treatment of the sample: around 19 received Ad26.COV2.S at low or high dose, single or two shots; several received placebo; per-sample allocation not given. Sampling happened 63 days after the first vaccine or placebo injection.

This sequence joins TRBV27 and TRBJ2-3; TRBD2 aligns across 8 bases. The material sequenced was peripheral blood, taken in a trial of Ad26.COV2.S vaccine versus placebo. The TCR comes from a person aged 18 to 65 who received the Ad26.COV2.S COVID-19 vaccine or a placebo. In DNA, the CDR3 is TGTGCCAGCATTGTCCCCGGGAGGGCCCCAGATACGCAGTATTTT. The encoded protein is CASIVPGRAPDTQYF.